The rows below give T cell receptor beta chains drawn from one sample of a study of blood T cell repertoires in COVID-19. TCRdb's table, derived via immunoSEQ multiplex PCR, lists solely in-frame clones and lacks some. The sample contains around 260,000 clones, over 75% of which appear only once. Sequencing input: peripheral blood. Receptors originate from a human donor with COVID-19, enrolled during active disease. The donor label of this sample is uncertain. Both conserved end residues are part of each CDR3. D genes are given only for firm matches. Clone sizes are given selectively: once, few, many, or a class where the clone is expanded.

j_call v_call d_call clone_size cdr3_aa cdr3_nt
TRBJ1-2 TRBV6-5 TRBD1 NA CASRNTGVQYGYTF TGTGCCAGCAGAAATACAGGGGTCCAGTATGGCTACACCTTC
TRBJ1-5 TRBV19 NA NA CASSIPTGQPQHF TGTGCCAGTAGTATCCCCACAGGGCAGCCCCAGCATTTT
TRBJ1-5 TRBV28 TRBD1 NA CASTPGQGIWPQHF TGTGCCAGCACCCCGGGACAGGGAATTTGGCCCCAGCATTTT
TRBJ1-2 TRBV28 TRBD1 NA CASSLGGQNYGYTF TGTGCCAGCAGTTTAGGGGGACAGAACTATGGCTACACCTTC
TRBJ2-2 TRBV4-3 NA NA CASSQRLGGANTGELFF TGCGCCAGCAGCCAGAGGTTGGGCGGGGCGAACACCGGGGAGCTGTTTTTT
TRBJ2-2 TRBV19 TRBD2 NA CATHGGYGTGELFF TGTGCCACCCACGGGGGGTATGGCACCGGGGAGCTGTTTTTT
TRBJ1-1 TRBV10-3 NA NA CAISAGSTEAFF TGTGCCATCAGTGCCGGGAGCACTGAAGCTTTCTTT
TRBJ2-3 TRBV11-3 TRBD2 NA CASSLGLAGGGDTQYF TGTGCCAGCAGCTTAGGACTAGCGGGAGGGGGAGATACGCAGTATTTT
TRBJ2-7 TRBV6-5 TRBD2 NA CASRLAGGTYEQYF TGTGCCAGCAGGCTAGCGGGAGGGACCTACGAGCAGTACTTC
TRBJ1-2 TRBV6-5 TRBD1 NA CASRRTGANYGYTF TGTGCCAGCAGGAGGACAGGGGCCAACTATGGCTACACCTTC
TRBJ2-1 TRBV25-1 NA NA CASSGRGEQFF TGTGCCAGCAGTGGAAGGGGCGAGCAGTTCTTC
TRBJ1-1 TRBV5-8 TRBD1 NA CASSLLTGGTEAFF TGTGCCAGCAGCCTTCTTACAGGGGGCACTGAAGCTTTCTTT
TRBJ1-4 TRBV5-6 TRBD1 NA CASSWGQGREKLFF TGTGCCAGCAGCTGGGGACAGGGTCGTGAAAAACTGTTTTTT
TRBJ1-2 TRBV6-5 NA NA CASSPGTPNGYTF TGTGCCAGCAGCCCCGGGACTCCCAATGGCTACACCTTC
TRBJ1-3 TRBV11-2 TRBD1 NA CASSFSTGVGNTIYF TGTGCCAGCAGCTTCTCGACAGGGGTAGGAAACACCATATATTTT
TRBJ2-1 TRBV6-1 TRBD2 NA CASSEFPHSPQLAAEQFF TGTGCCAGCAGTGAATTTCCCCATTCCCCACAACTAGCGGCTGAGCAGTTCTTC
TRBJ2-5 TRBV6-6 TRBD1 NA CASRFTSTGVGETQYF TGTGCCAGCAGATTCACCTCGACAGGGGTGGGAGAGACCCAGTACTTC
TRBJ1-1 TRBV9 TRBD1 NA CASSKTGMNTEAFF TGTGCCAGCAGTAAGACAGGGATGAACACTGAAGCTTTCTTT
TRBJ1-1 TRBV19 NA NA CASRIGGTEAFF TGTGCCAGTAGAATAGGAGGGACTGAAGCTTTCTTT
TRBJ1-1 TRBV15 NA NA CATLKNTEAFF TGTGCCACCCTTAAAAACACTGAAGCTTTCTTT
TRBJ2-3 TRBV7-2 TRBD2 NA CASSLLAGREDTQYF TGTGCCAGCAGCTTACTAGCGGGACGCGAGGATACGCAGTATTTT
TRBJ1-2 TRBV7-2 NA NA CASSSRVSKPGYGYTF TGTGCCAGCAGTTCACGGGTTTCGAAACCCGGCTATGGCTACACCTTC
TRBJ2-2 TRBV4-1 TRBD2 NA CASSRQTSGIKVTGELFF TGCGCCAGCAGCCGGCAGACTAGCGGGATCAAGGTCACCGGGGAGCTGTTTTTT
TRBJ2-1 TRBV6-2/TRBV6-3 TRBD2 NA CASSYPLGGSGSNEQFF TGTGCCAGCAGTTACCCGCTCGGCGGTAGCGGGAGCAATGAGCAGTTCTTC
TRBJ2-5 TRBV14 NA many CASSRDFQETQYF TGTGCCAGCAGTCGGGACTTTCAAGAGACCCAGTACTTC
TRBJ1-2 TRBV2 NA few CASLRGAADPYGYTF TGTGCCAGCCTCCGGGGGGCAGCCGACCCCTATGGCTACACCTTC